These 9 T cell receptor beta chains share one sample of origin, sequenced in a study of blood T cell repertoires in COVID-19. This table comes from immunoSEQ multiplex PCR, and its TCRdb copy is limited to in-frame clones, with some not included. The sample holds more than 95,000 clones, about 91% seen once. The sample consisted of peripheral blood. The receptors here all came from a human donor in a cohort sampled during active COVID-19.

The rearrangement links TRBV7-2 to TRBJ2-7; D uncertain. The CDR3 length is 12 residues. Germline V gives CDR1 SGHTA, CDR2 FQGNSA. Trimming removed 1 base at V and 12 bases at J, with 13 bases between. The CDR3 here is CASSLVSQSLYF. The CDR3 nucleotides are TGTGCCAGCAGCTTAGTATCACAGTCTCTGTACTTC.

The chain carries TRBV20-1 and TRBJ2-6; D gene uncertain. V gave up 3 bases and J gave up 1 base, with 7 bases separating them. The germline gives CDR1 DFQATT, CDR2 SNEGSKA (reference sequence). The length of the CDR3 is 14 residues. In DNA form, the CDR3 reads TGCAGTGCTAGTCCTACGTCTGGGGCCAACGTCCTGACTTTC. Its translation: CSASPTSGANVLTF.

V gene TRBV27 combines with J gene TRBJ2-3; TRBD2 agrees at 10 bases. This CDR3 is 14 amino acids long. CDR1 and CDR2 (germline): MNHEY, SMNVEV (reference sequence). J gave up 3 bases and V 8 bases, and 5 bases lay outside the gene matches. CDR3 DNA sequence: TGTGCCAGCCAGGAGCGGGGGGGGACAGATACGCAGTATTTT. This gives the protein CASQERGGTDTQYF.

CDR3 amino acids: CASSVRGEQYF. In DNA form, the CDR3 reads TGTGCCAGCAGTGTCAGGGGCGAGCAGTACTTC. The chain has TRBV2 and TRBJ2-7; tentative D call: TRBD1 (6 bases). The germline CDR1 and CDR2 sequences are SNHLY and FYNNEI. V was trimmed by 4 bases and J by 6 bases, leaving 7 bases between them. The CDR3 is made up of 11 amino acids.

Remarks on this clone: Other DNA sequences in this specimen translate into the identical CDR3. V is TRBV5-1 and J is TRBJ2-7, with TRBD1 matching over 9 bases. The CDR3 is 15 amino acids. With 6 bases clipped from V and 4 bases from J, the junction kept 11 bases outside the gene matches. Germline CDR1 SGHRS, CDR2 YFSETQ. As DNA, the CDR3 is TGCGCCAGCAATCCCTTGACAGGGGGGGGATACGAGCAGTACTTC. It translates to CASNPLTGGGYEQYF.

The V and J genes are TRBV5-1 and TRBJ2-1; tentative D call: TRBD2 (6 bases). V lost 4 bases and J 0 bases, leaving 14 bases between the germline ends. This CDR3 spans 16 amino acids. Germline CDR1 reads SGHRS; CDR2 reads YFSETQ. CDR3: CASSLTLASSYNEQFF. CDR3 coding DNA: TGCGCCAGCAGCCTCACCCTAGCGAGCTCCTACAATGAGCAGTTCTTC. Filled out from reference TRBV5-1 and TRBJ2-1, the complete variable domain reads KAGVTQTPRYLIKTRGQQVTLSCSPISGHRSVSWYQQTPGQGLQFLFEYFSETQRNKGNFPGRFSGRQFSNSRSEMNVSTLELGDSALYLCASSLTLASSYNEQFFGPGTRLTVL.

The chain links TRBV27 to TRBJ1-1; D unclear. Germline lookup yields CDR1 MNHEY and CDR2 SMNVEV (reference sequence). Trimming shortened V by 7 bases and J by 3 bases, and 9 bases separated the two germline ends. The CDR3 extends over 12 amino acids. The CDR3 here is CASKERDTEAFF. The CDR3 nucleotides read TGTGCCAGCAAGGAGCGGGACACTGAAGCTTTCTTT.

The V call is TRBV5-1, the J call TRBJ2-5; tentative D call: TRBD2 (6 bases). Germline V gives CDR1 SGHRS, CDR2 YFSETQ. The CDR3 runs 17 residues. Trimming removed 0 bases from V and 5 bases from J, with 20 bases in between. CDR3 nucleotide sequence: TGCGCCAGCAGCTTGGCCTCCGGGGCCTCAAGCGGGGAGACCCAGTACTTC. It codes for CASSLASGASSGETQYF.

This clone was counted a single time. The CDR3 DNA reads TGTGCCAGCTGTCAGGGGCCTTTCTCTGGAAACACCATATATTTT. Amino acid sequence: CASCQGPFSGNTIYF. The chain couples TRBV2 to TRBJ1-3, with a weak D call TRBD1 (6 bases). Trimming removed 8 bases from V and 0 bases from J, with 14 bases in between. Germline V gives CDR1 SNHLY, CDR2 FYNNEI. This CDR3 contains 15 residues.